This TCR beta chain is from a study of blood T cell repertoires in COVID-19. The wider study: There were acute and convalescent COVID-19 samples, and they came from the United States, Italy and Spain.

This clone has only one observation. The germline gives CDR1 SEHNR, CDR2 FQNEAQ (reference sequence). The CDR3 spans 15 residues. J was trimmed by 3 bases and V by 5 bases; bases with no gene match: 7. The participants were between roughly 18 and 90 years old and came from under 25 US areas. Cohorts were determined from participant-reported clinical history. As processed by the authors: Reference gene primer amplification gave nucleated cell count estimates. The table came from immunoSEQ multiplex PCR; TCRdb's copy has only in-frame clones and leaves some out. V, J and clone size reflect that table, while D and trimming were determined from the DNA. Seen here are roughly 350,000 clones, more than 85% observed once, and the top ten hold about 18%.

The clonotype was recovered from a woman aged 25-40 years who had recovered from COVID-19. The J gene is TRBJ2-3, the V gene TRBV7-9, with TRBD1 matching over 8 bases. Sequenced: PBMCs or T cells enriched from blood (not recorded which). CDR3: CASSSPRGQTDTQYF. The CDR3 nucleotides are TGTGCCAGCAGCAGCCCCAGGGGGCAGACAGATACGCAGTATTTT.